A few counts support the clone carrying this T cell receptor (beta chain). This sample was included in a study of shared T cell receptors in the human thymus. This CDR3 contains 20 residues. Profiling relied on immunoSEQ multiplex PCR, and the TCRdb table lists in-frame clones only, not all of them. Of hundreds of thousands of clones listed, approximately 83% were seen once; the top ten hold 0.008% to 0.011%. This same sample was also taken into another study, of human thymus T cells. From that paper: Resections that were taken during corrective heart surgery supplied the thymus tissue. Thymic and blood repertoires appeared to carry a bias in their V and J gene usage. Thymic repertoires overlap heavily among unrelated individuals, related research has reported.

Material for sequencing was thymocytes. The rearrangement links TRBV21-1 to TRBJ1-3. TRBV21-1 is an annotated pseudogene. The TCR was taken from a girl under three years old with a congenital heart defect. CDR3 sequence: CASSKARLNWRAVSGNTIYF. The DNA for the CDR3 is TGTGCCAGCAGCAAAGCTCGGCTCAATTGGCGGGCAGTCTCTGGAAACACCATATATTTT.